These 8 T cell receptor beta chains came from one sample sequenced in a study of T cells in Graves' hyperthyroidism and ophthalmopathy. From RNA transcripts, TCR beta CDR3 regions were amplified. The primer set for the first-round RT-PCR of the TCR CDR3 was HTBI. TCRdb re-called the multiplex PCR reads through MiXCR, storing one row per CDR3 protein. The data contain over 500,000 distinct CDR3 sequences, over 15% of them singletons. The source material was blood. These receptors originate from a woman under 30 with Graves' ophthalmopathy.

V gene TRBV7-3 combines with J gene TRBJ2-5; 9 positions match TRBD2. There are 15 residues in the CDR3. Germline CDR1 is SGHTA and CDR2 is FQGTGA. Trimming removed 5 bases from V and 4 bases from J; junction bases left unmatched: 8. The CDR3 here is CASSARGGRGETQYF. DNA of the CDR3: TGTGCCAGCAGCGCGCGGGGGGGGCGGGGAGAGACCCAGTACTTC. The entire variable domain, with the rest obtained from reference TRBV7-3 and TRBJ2-5, is as follows: GAGVSQTPSNKVTEKGKYVELRCDPISGHTALYWYRQSLGQGPEFLIYFQGTGAADDSGLPNDRFFAVRPEGSVSTLKIQRTERGDSAVYLCASSARGGRGETQYFGPGTRLLVL.

This clonotype was seen more than once but under ten times. The chain uses TRBV30 and TRBJ2-3, with TRBD1 matching 7 bases. V trimming: 5 bases; J trimming: 1 base; junction bases outside the gene matches: 9. Germline V gene sequence: CDR1 GTSNPN, CDR2 SVGIG (reference sequence). The CDR3 has 15 amino acids. The CDR3 reads CAWGRTGQGTDTQYF. DNA for the CDR3: TGTGCCTGGGGAAGGACAGGTCAAGGCACAGATACGCAGTATTTT.

The chain recombines TRBV28 with TRBJ2-2; 9 nucleotides line up with TRBD1. The V gene's germline CDR1 is MDHEN and CDR2 SYDVKM. The junction had 10 bases not matched to a gene; V was cut back by 6 bases and J by 5 bases. The CDR3 is 16 residues long. DNA for the CDR3: TGTGCCAGCAGCACCCCGGACAGGGGCGGGACCGGGGAGCTGTTTTTT. It specifies CASSTPDRGGTGELFF.

This clonotype was observed at least ten times. The V call is TRBV28, the J call TRBJ2-3; TRBD2 matches 9 bases. The CDR3 contains 18 residues. In germline, CDR1 is MDHEN, CDR2 SYDVKM. The junction had 11 bases not matched to a gene; V was cut back by 2 bases and J by 2 bases. The CDR3, as DNA: TGTGCCAGCAGTTTAGGAGTTGCGGGGGGGCCTTACACAGATACGCAGTATTTT. Translated, it gives CASSLGVAGGPYTDTQYF.

This clonotype appeared a few times. The chain employs TRBV5-6 and TRBJ1-6; 9 nucleotides agree with TRBD1. The CDR3 sequence is 13 residues long. With V trimmed by 3 bases and J by 10 bases, 2 bases remained unmatched. Germline values: CDR1 SGHDT, CDR2 YYEEEE. The CDR3 reads CASSSGQGSPLHF. The CDR3, as DNA: TGTGCCAGCAGCTCGGGACAGGGCTCACCCCTCCACTTT.

This clonotype was counted ten times or more. Here the CDR3 reads CASSPSGQREPFYNEQFF. The CDR3 coding sequence is TGTGCCAGCAGCCCAAGCGGTCAGCGGGAGCCCTTTTACAATGAGCAGTTCTTC. The V and J genes are TRBV7-9 and TRBJ2-1; TRBD2 agrees at 8 bases. CDR1 is SEHNR, CDR2 FQNEAQ, per germline (reference sequence). V trimming: 5 bases; J trimming: 4 bases; junction bases outside the gene matches: 16. The CDR3 loop spans 18 amino acids.

This clonotype was detected many times. The V call is TRBV11-2, the J call TRBJ2-1; D uncertain. Germline loops: CDR1 SGHAT, CDR2 FQNNGV. V lost 5 bases and J 4 bases, leaving 9 bases between the germline ends. The CDR3 consists of 13 residues. CDR3 sequence: CASSPLKYNEQFF. CDR3 coding DNA: TGTGCCAGCAGCCCACTCAAGTACAATGAGCAGTTCTTC.

This clonotype has a handful of counts. The chain is built from TRBV10-3 and TRBJ2-7; TRBD2 matches at 7 bases. The junction had 6 bases not matched to a gene; V was cut back by 6 bases and J by 4 bases. This CDR3 has 13 amino acids. Germline loops: CDR1 ENHRY, CDR2 SYGVKD. CDR3 DNA: TGTGCCATCAGCGGCGGGAGTAAGTACGAGCAGTACTTC. Protein product: CAISGGSKYEQYF.